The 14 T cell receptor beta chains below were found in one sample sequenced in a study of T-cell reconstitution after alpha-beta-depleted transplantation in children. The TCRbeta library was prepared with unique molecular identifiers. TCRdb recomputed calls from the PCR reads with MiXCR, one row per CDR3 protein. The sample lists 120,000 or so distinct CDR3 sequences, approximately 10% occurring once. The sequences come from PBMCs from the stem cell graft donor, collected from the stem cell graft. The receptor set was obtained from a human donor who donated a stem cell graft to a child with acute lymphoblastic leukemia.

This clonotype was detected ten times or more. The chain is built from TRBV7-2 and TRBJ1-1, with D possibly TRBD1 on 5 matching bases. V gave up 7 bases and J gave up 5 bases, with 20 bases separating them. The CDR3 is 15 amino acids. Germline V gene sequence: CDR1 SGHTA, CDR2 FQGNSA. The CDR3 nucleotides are TGTGCCAGCATGCTTTCCGACAGTATCGGAACTGAAGCTTTCTTT. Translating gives CASMLSDSIGTEAFF.

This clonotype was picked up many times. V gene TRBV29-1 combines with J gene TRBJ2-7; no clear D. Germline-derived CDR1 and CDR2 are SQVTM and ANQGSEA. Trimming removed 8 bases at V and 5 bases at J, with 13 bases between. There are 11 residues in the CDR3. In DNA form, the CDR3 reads TGCAGCTCCCGGTGGGGTCACGAGCAGTACTTC. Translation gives CSSRWGHEQYF.

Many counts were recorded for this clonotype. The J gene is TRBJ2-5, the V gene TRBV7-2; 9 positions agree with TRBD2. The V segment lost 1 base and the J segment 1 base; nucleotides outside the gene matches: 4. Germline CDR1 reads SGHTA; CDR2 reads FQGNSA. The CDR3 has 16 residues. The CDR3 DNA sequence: TGTGCCAGCAGCTTAGTGGCGGGGGGGCCCCAAGAGACCCAGTACTTC. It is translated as CASSLVAGGPQETQYF. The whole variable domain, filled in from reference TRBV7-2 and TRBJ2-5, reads GAGVSQSPSNKVTEKGKDVELRCDPISGHTALYWYRQSLGQGLEFLIYFQGNSAPDKSGLPSDRFSAERTGGSVSTLTIQRTQQEDSAVYLCASSLVAGGPQETQYFGPGTRLLVL.

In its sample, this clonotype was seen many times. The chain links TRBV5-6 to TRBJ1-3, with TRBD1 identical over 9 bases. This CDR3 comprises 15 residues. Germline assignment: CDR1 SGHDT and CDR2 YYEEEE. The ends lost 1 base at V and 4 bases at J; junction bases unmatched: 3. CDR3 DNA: TGTGCCAGCAGCTTGTTGGGGACAGGGGGAAACACCATATATTTT. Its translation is CASSLLGTGGNTIYF.

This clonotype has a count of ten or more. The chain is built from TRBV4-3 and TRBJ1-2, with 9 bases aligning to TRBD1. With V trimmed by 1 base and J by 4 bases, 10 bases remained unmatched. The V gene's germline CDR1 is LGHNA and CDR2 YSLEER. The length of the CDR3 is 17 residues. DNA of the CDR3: TGCGCCAGCAGCCAAGTCCGGGACAGGGCTAGCAGCTATGGCTACACCTTC. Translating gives CASSQVRDRASSYGYTF.

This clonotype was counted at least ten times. For the CDR3, the DNA is TGCAGTGCTCGGGGCGGCCAGCCCCAGCATTTT. The encoded protein is CSARGGQPQHF. This sequence joins TRBV20-1 and TRBJ1-5; possibly TRBD1 for D (5 bases). From germline, CDR1 is DFQATT and CDR2 SNEGSKA (reference sequence). The CDR3 totals 11 residues. Trimming removed 5 bases at V and 7 bases at J, with 9 bases between.

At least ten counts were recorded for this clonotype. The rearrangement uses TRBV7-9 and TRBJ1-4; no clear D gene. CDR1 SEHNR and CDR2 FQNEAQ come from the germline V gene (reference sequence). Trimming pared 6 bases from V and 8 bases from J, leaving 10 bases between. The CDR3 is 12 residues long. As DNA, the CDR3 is TGTGCCAGCAGGCCGGGGAAGGAAAAACTGTTTTTT. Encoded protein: CASRPGKEKLFF. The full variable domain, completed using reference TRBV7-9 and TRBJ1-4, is DTGVSQNPRHKITKRGQNVTFRCDPISEHNRLYWYRQTLGQGPEFLTYFQNEAQLEKSRLLSDRFSAERPKGSFSTLEIQRTEQGDSAMYLCASRPGKEKLFFGSGTQLSVL.

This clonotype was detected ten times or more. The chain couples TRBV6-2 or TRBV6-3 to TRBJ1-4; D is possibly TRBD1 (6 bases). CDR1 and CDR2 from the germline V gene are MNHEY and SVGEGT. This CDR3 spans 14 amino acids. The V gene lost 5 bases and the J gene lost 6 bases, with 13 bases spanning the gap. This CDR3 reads CASSTRTADEKLFF. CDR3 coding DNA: TGTGCCAGCAGTACCCGGACAGCGGATGAAAAACTGTTTTTT.

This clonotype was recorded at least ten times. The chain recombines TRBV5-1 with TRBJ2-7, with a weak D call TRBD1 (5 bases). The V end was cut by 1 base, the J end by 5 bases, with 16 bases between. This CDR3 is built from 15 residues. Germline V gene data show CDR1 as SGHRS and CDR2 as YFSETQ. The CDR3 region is CASSLNGRAVDEQYF. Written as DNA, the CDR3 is TGCGCCAGCAGCTTGAATGGCAGGGCTGTCGACGAGCAGTACTTC.

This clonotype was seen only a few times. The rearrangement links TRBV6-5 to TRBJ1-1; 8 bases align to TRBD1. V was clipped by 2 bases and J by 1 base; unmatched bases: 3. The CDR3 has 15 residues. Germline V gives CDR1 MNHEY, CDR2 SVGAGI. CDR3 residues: CASSYLGTGNTEAFF. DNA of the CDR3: TGTGCCAGCAGTTACCTGGGGACAGGGAACACTGAAGCTTTCTTT.

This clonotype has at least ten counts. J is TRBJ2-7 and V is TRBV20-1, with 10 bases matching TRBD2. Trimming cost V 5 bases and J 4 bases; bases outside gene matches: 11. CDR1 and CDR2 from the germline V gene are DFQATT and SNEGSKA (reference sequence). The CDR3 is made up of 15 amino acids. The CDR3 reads CSAQVLSGGAYEQYF. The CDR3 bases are TGCAGTGCTCAAGTCCTCAGCGGGGGGGCTTACGAGCAGTACTTC.

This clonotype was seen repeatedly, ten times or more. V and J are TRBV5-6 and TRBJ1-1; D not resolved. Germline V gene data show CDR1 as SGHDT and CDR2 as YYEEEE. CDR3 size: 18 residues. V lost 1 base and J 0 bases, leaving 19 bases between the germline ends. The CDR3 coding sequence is TGTGCCAGCAGCTTGTTCGAATTCAGGTCGCTGGTGAACACTGAAGCTTTCTTT. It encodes CASSLFEFRSLVNTEAFF.

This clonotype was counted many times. The CDR3 reads CASKSSGRYNEQFF. In DNA, the CDR3 is TGTGCCAGCAAATCAAGCGGGAGATACAATGAGCAGTTCTTC. This chain uses TRBV27 with TRBJ2-1; 8 nucleotides match TRBD2. Germline V lookup: CDR1 MNHEY, CDR2 SMNVEV (reference sequence). CDR3 size: 14 residues. V lost 7 bases and J lost 4; bases outside the gene matches: 6.

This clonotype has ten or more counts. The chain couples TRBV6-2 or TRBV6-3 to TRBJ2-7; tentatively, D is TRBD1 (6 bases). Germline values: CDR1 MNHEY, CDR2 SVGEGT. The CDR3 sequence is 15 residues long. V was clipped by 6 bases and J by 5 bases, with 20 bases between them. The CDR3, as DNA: TGTGCCAGCAGCACCGCGGACAGCGCCCGGAACGAGCAGTACTTC. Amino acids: CASSTADSARNEQYF.